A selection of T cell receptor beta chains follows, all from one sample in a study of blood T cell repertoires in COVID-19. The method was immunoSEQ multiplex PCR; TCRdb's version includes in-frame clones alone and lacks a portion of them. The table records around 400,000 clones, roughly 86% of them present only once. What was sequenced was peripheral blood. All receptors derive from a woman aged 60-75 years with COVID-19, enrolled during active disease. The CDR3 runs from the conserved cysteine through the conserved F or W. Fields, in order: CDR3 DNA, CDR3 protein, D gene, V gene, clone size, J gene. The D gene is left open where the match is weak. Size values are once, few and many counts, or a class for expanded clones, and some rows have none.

TGTGCCAGCAGCCGTGGAGAGCTCGAGCAGTACTTC,CASSRGELEQYF,.,TRBV11-1,.,TRBJ2-7
TGTGCCAGCAGCCAAGAGGGACTATCCTACGAGCAGTACTTC,CASSQEGLSYEQYF,TRBD2,TRBV3-1/TRBV3-2,few,TRBJ2-7
TGTGCCAGCAGTGGATCTCCGGGACAGGTCATCTACGAGCAGTACTTC,CASSGSPGQVIYEQYF,TRBD1,TRBV6-1,once,TRBJ2-7
TGTGCCAGCTCACCACCGGGGCAGGCGATGTTAACCTACAATGAGCAGTTCTTC,CASSPPGQAMLTYNEQFF,.,TRBV18,once,TRBJ2-1
TGTGCTAGTGGTTTCGATACGATAGGGGGGGACGAGCAGTACTTC,CASGFDTIGGDEQYF,.,TRBV12-5,.,TRBJ2-7
TGTGCCAGCAGCCTGCGGACAGGTGTCTCCTACGAGCAGTACTTC,CASSLRTGVSYEQYF,TRBD1,TRBV14,.,TRBJ2-7
TGTGCCAGCGCCCGCGGGGTCGAGCAGTACTTC,CASARGVEQYF,.,TRBV27,.,TRBJ2-7
TGCGCCAGCAGCCCGCAGGGACAGGGGGCTAACGGGGAGCTGTTTTTT,CASSPQGQGANGELFF,TRBD1,TRBV4-1,.,TRBJ2-2
TGTGCCAGCTCTCCAGAGGGTCGGACCCAGTACTTC,CASSPEGRTQYF,.,TRBV18,.,TRBJ2-5
TGCGCCAGCAGCCATCGGGATATCGCGAACACCGGGGAGCTGTTTTTT,CASSHRDIANTGELFF,.,TRBV5-1,.,TRBJ2-2
TGTGCCAGCAGCGTTAGGACAGGGGATTCACCCCTCCACTTT,CASSVRTGDSPLHF,TRBD1,TRBV9,.,TRBJ1-6
TGTGCCAGCAGCGTAGCCGGGACAGCCGTACAAATTAACTATGGCTACACCTTC,CASSVAGTAVQINYGYTF,TRBD1,TRBV9,.,TRBJ1-2
TGTGCTAGTGGAACCCTACAGGGATATAATTCACCCCTCCACTTT,CASGTLQGYNSPLHF,.,TRBV12-5,.,TRBJ1-6
TGTGCCACCAGCAGAGATCAAACTATGCAGGGTCGCTACGAGCAGTACTTC,CATSRDQTMQGRYEQYF,.,TRBV15,once,TRBJ2-7
TGTGCCAGCACCAGGGGGAATAGCGAGACCCAGTACTTC,CASTRGNSETQYF,TRBD1,TRBV28,.,TRBJ2-5
TGTGCCAGCAGCCCAAGGGGGGGACTAGCTACCGGGGAGCTGTTTTTT,CASSPRGGLATGELFF,TRBD2,TRBV27,.,TRBJ2-2
TGTGCCAGCACAGGGTTTCATGAGCAGTTCTTC,CASTGFHEQFF,.,TRBV19,.,TRBJ2-1
TGTGCCAGCAGTAACAGGGGTGGTGGCACAGATACGCAGTATTTT,CASSNRGGGTDTQYF,TRBD1,TRBV6-5,.,TRBJ2-3
TGTGCCAGCAGTGAAGCGGGGCTAGCGGGGGGGCAGGGTGAGCAGTTCTTC,CASSEAGLAGGQGEQFF,TRBD2,TRBV2,.,TRBJ2-1
TGTGCCAGTGTCGGTTGGGCTAACAATCAGCCCCAGCATTTT,CASVGWANNQPQHF,.,TRBV19,few,TRBJ1-5
TGTGCCAGCAGCTCAAAAGCGGGGATCAATGAGCAGTTCTTC,CASSSKAGINEQFF,TRBD2,TRBV7-9,.,TRBJ2-1
TGTGCCAGCAGTTTTCCGGCAGGGGGCCTAAATTCACCCCTCCACTTT,CASSFPAGGLNSPLHF,TRBD1,TRBV28,few,TRBJ1-6
TGTGCCAGCAGCTTACTTACTGGGACAGGAACACTCTTC,CASSLLTGTGTLF,TRBD1,TRBV7-9,.,TRBJ2-1
TGTGCCAGCAGTAAGGGACAGAACTATGGCTACACCTTC,CASSKGQNYGYTF,TRBD1,TRBV6-5,.,TRBJ1-2
TGCGCCAGCAGCTGGGGACAGGAGACTGAAGCTTTCTTT,CASSWGQETEAFF,TRBD1,TRBV5-1,.,TRBJ1-1
TGTGCCAGCAGCCGAGGGTCCGGGACTCAAGGGTTGTACTTC,CASSRGSGTQGLYF,.,TRBV3-1/TRBV3-2,.,TRBJ2-7
TGTGCCAGCAGTTACAGTAGTACCCCCACTTTC,CASSYSSTPTF,.,TRBV6-6,.,TRBJ2-7
TGTGCCAGCAGGCCCGGAGCGGGCGACAATGAGCAGTTCTTC,CASRPGAGDNEQFF,.,TRBV5-8,.,TRBJ2-1
TGCGCCAGCAGCTTAACGACTAGTTTCACCGGGGAGCTGTTTTTT,CASSLTTSFTGELFF,.,TRBV5-1,.,TRBJ2-2
TGTGCCAGCAGCCTCGGACAGGGGGCCCGAGGCACCATATATTTT,CASSLGQGARGTIYF,TRBD1,TRBV5-6,.,TRBJ1-3
TGTGCCAGCAGCAAAGCGGGACTCGACAGGGTCTCGTGTGGCTACACCTTC,CASSKAGLDRVSCGYTF,.,TRBV21-1,.,TRBJ1-2
TGTGCCAGCAGTTTGAGGAGGGTTGATCAGCCCCAGCATTTT,CASSLRRVDQPQHF,.,TRBV27,.,TRBJ1-5
TGCGCCAGCAGCTACCAGGGGGACTACGAGCAGTACTTC,CASSYQGDYEQYF,TRBD1,TRBV5-1,once,TRBJ2-7
TGCAGCGTTGAAGATGCGTGGCAGGGTACAGATACGCAGTATTTT,CSVEDAWQGTDTQYF,.,TRBV29-1,.,TRBJ2-3
TGTGCCATCAGTCCCGGGACTAGCGGTTCGGGCACAGATACGCAGTATTTT,CAISPGTSGSGTDTQYF,TRBD2,TRBV10-3,.,TRBJ2-3
TGTGCCAGTAGTTTCGGACAGGGGGGTAGAGAAACTGAAGCTTTCTTT,CASSFGQGGRETEAFF,TRBD1,TRBV19,.,TRBJ1-1
TGTGCCAGCAGACATCCCTATAGAGCGGGGGGTGGCAATGAGCAGTTCTTC,CASRHPYRAGGGNEQFF,TRBD2,TRBV27,.,TRBJ2-1
TGTGCCACCAGCAGAGAGCGGGACAGGTACTACGAGCAGTACTTC,CATSRERDRYYEQYF,TRBD1,TRBV15,.,TRBJ2-7
TGCGCCAGCAGCCCCGGAGAGCGGATAAGGTCCTACGAGCAGTACTTC,CASSPGERIRSYEQYF,.,TRBV4-1,.,TRBJ2-7
TGTGCCAGCAGCCCGGGACAGGGAGGCGGCTACACCTTC,CASSPGQGGGYTF,TRBD1,TRBV7-3,.,TRBJ1-2
TGTGCCAGCAGCTTAACCCCCGCGGTGGACGAGCAGTACTTC,CASSLTPAVDEQYF,.,TRBV13,once,TRBJ2-7
TGTGCCAGCAGCTTAGCCCCTGGGCCGCCCGCGGGTGAGCAGTTCTTC,CASSLAPGPPAGEQFF,.,TRBV7-2,.,TRBJ2-1
TGTGCCAGCAGCGCGAGTGTGAATGAGGGTTGGTCACCCCTCCACTTT,CASSASVNEGWSPLHF,.,TRBV9,.,TRBJ1-6
TGTGCCAGCAGTAGCAGCGGGGACTCCTACGAGCAGTACTTC,CASSSSGDSYEQYF,TRBD2,TRBV6-5,once,TRBJ2-7
TGTGCCAGCAGTGACGTGACAGGGGTCGGGAGTTCACCCCTCCACTTT,CASSDVTGVGSSPLHF,TRBD1,TRBV6-1,once,TRBJ1-6
TGTGCCAGCAGCCAAGATAGGATAGCGGGGCAAGAGACCCAGTACTTC,CASSQDRIAGQETQYF,TRBD2,TRBV3-1/TRBV3-2,.,TRBJ2-5
TGCGCCAGCAGCCAAGAGGGCACGAGCTCCTACAATGAGCAGTTCTTC,CASSQEGTSSYNEQFF,.,TRBV4-1,.,TRBJ2-1
TGTGCCAGCAAGGACAGGGGATCCAACGAGCAGTACTTC,CASKDRGSNEQYF,TRBD1,TRBV2,.,TRBJ2-7
TGTGCCAGCAGTTTTATTCCGGGGGTGGCTTTCTTT,CASSFIPGVAFF,.,TRBV27,.,TRBJ1-1
TGTGCCAGTAGTATATCCCCCTCCAGGGGTTTTGGCAATCAGCCCCAGCATTTT,CASSISPSRGFGNQPQHF,.,TRBV19,.,TRBJ1-5
TGCAGCGTCCACCGGGACAGTGGTTCTACCTATGAGCAGTTCTTC,CSVHRDSGSTYEQFF,TRBD1,TRBV29-1,.,TRBJ2-1